This TCR beta chain was sequenced in a study of PD-1 blockade in classical Hodgkin lymphoma. Looking at the study overall: It was nivolumab at 3 mg/kg, given intravenously every 2 weeks, that patients received. Study results and limitations: Repertoire difference causes, possibly disease activity or prior therapy, remain undefined. Some patients started nivolumab under 1 year after ASCT, and they were excluded. Reported baseline diversity: healthy donors highest, relapsed/refractory patients lowest.

On this clone: The antigen remains unidentified. The sample contains more than one DNA sequence encoding this CDR3.

This CDR3 comprises 13 residues. V dropped 5 bases and J dropped 5 bases, with 12 bases sitting between them. Germline V gene data show CDR1 as LNHDA and CDR2 as SQIVND (reference sequence). The patients all showed relapse after autologous stem cell transplantation, while their brentuximab vedotin exposure varied. This table comes from immunoSEQ multiplex PCR, and its TCRdb copy is limited to in-frame clones, with some not included. The table records tens of thousands of clones, roughly 70% of them present only once. This chain links TRBV19 with TRBJ1-1; the D is unclear. This TCR was recovered from a human donor with classical Hodgkin lymphoma. Here the sequenced sample was peripheral blood mononuclear cells (PBMCs), taken before the second cycle of nivolumab. CDR3 sequence: CASSLLGDTEAFF. CDR3 nucleotides: TGTGCCAGTAGTCTCCTCGGAGATACTGAAGCTTTCTTT.